What follows is one T cell receptor (beta chain) and its context. Profiled with immunoSEQ multiplex PCR; TCRdb holds only in-frame clones, not every one. This sample yields around 250,000 clones, of which 80% to 85% are seen a single time; 4.4% belongs to the top ten. These data are taken from a study of blood T cell repertoires in COVID-19. Study at large: Samples came from the United States, Italy and Spain, spanning acute and convalescent COVID-19. T cells, B-cell-depleted T cells, or PBMCs supplied cDNA or gDNA.

This CDR3 is built from 14 residues. The germline V and J ends were trimmed by 0 bases and 14 bases, with 14 bases remaining between them. Germline V gene lookup returns CDR1 LGHNA and CDR2 YNFKEQ. This receptor was identified in a man aged 50-59 years with active or convalescent COVID-19. Material: peripheral blood. The chain has TRBV4-2 and TRBJ1-6; no definite D call. CDR3 in DNA: TGTGCCAGCAGCCAAGATGTGGGAGGTTCTACCCTCCACTTT. Translated, it gives CASSQDVGGSTLHF.